This TCR beta chain was documented in a study of shared clonotypes between healthy human individuals. Overall study context: Per donor, three plates held CD4 naive cells, three held CD4 memory, two held CD8 naive and one held CD8 memory. Findings and caveats of the study: Non-shared clonotypes were found to have lower generation probabilities than the clonotypes that were shared by all four of the sorted-subset donors. Generally, naive subsets (rather than memory subsets) showed larger estimated richness.

The CDR3 has 13 amino acids. CDR1 and CDR2 from the germline V gene are LNHDA and SQIVND (reference sequence). V was pared by 4 bases and J by 3 bases, with 0 bases of the junction left unmatched. With regard to this clone: Its cognate antigen is unknown.

Sequenced by immunoSEQ multiplex PCR; TCRdb stores in-frame clones only, minus some. Seen here are about a million clones, around 77% observed once, and the top ten hold 0.89%. None of the donors, who were healthy HIV-negative adults, had recently had acute infections or vaccinations. The sequenced material came from memory CD4+ T cells from PBMCs. Subset given: CD45RA-negative fraction. This TCR came from a man between 18 and 29 years old in good health. Some clones in this sample may be carry-over from other donors' samples. The J gene is TRBJ2-5, the V gene TRBV19; 9 bases fit TRBD1. In DNA form, the CDR3 reads TGTGCCAGTAGTAGACAGGGGGAAGAGACCCAGTACTTC. Protein sequence: CASSRQGEETQYF.